Below are 2 T cell receptor beta chains sequenced from a single sample in a study of blood T cell repertoires in COVID-19 (dated by TCRdb to the early 2020s). Receptor amplification or capture employed the immunoSEQ multiplex PCR assay. In TCRdb, the immuneACCESS table is reduced to in-frame sequences with V and J assigned. These tables do not hold every clone; where another copy was compared, an unresolved V gene accounts for under half, and the others remain unexplained. Present in this sample are approximately 62,000 clones, more than 80% of which were seen just once. The ten largest clones capture approximately 8% of the sample. The specimen sequenced was peripheral blood. These receptors were obtained from a human donor with active COVID-19. The donor label of this sample is uncertain.

This sequence joins TRBV5-4 and TRBJ2-2; 11 nucleotides line up with TRBD2. This CDR3 has 16 residues. Germline V lookup: CDR1 SGHNT, CDR2 YYREEE (reference sequence). With V trimmed by 5 bases and J by 7 bases, 10 bases remained unmatched. CDR3 sequence reads: CASSPGLAVQHGELFF. The CDR3 bases are TGTGCCAGCAGTCCGGGACTAGCGGTCCAGCACGGGGAGCTGTTTTTT.

The chain couples TRBV29-1 to TRBJ1-2, with 12 bases identical to TRBD1. V gave up 3 bases and J gave up 4 bases; unmatched junction bases: 9. The CDR3 is made up of 16 amino acids. The germline V gene encodes CDR1 SQVTM and CDR2 ANQGSEA. The CDR3 DNA sequence: TGCAGCGTTGACGCCGGGACAGGGGGCGTCGGCTATGGCTACACCTTC. As protein: CSVDAGTGGVGYGYTF.